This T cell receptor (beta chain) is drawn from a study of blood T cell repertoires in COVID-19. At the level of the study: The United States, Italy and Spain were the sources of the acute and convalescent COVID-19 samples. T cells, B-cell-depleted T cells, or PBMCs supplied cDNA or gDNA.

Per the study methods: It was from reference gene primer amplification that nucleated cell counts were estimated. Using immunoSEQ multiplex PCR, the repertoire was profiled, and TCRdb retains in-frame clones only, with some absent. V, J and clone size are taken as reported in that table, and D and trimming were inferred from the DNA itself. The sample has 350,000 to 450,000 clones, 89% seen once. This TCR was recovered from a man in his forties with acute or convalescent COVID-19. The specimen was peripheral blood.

The CDR3 DNA sequence: TGTGCCAGCAAAATGACAGGAATGAACACTGAAGCTTTCTTT. It yields the protein CASKMTGMNTEAFF. The chain joins TRBV6-5 to TRBJ1-1, with D possibly TRBD1 on 6 matching bases. CDR3 length: 14 amino acids. Germline CDR1 is MNHEY and CDR2 is SVGAGI. V gave up 7 bases and J gave up 0 bases, with 12 bases separating them.